This T cell receptor beta chain was found in a study of blood T cell repertoires in COVID-19. About the research overall: Whether acute or convalescent, the COVID-19 samples came from the United States, Italy and Spain. The cDNA or gDNA used as material had been derived from T cells, B-cell-depleted T cells, or PBMCs.

A few counts support this clone. Per the study methods: Estimated nucleated cell counts came from reference gene primer amplification. TCRdb's table, derived via immunoSEQ multiplex PCR, lists solely in-frame clones and lacks some. The D gene and trimming were derived from the DNA, and the V and J assignments and clone size from that table. The sample includes about 230,000 clones, 75% to 90% of them seen just once. Sequencing used peripheral blood. This receptor was taken from a man in his forties or fifties with acute or convalescent COVID-19.

CDR3 bases: TGCGCCAGCAGCTTGGGGCAGGGGTCACCCCTCCACTTT. This sequence encodes CASSLGQGSPLHF. The J gene is TRBJ1-6, the V gene TRBV5-1; weak D call: TRBD1 (6 bases). The CDR3 spans 13 residues. V was pared by 0 bases and J by 10 bases, with 8 bases between. CDR1 and CDR2 from the germline V gene are SGHRS and YFSETQ.